These 14 T cell receptor beta chains were sequenced from one sample in a study of response to subunit inactivated influenza vaccine. TCRdb re-analysed the RT-PCR reads in MiXCR, keeping a single row per CDR3 protein. Here the sample spans 550,000 to 800,000 distinct CDR3 sequences, less than 20% being singletons. The source material was PBMCs from blood, sampled roughly 12 days after vaccination. These receptors all stem from a man aged 45-60 years who received an inactivated influenza vaccine.

This clonotype was found a few times. This chain joins TRBV5-1 and TRBJ2-5, with D maybe TRBD2 (5 bases). The CDR3 runs to 16 residues. V was shortened by 0 bases and J by 2 bases, with 14 bases between the two germline ends. Per the germline V gene, CDR1 is SGHRS and CDR2 is YFSETQ. The CDR3 region is CASSLGSRLLQETQYF. CDR3 DNA sequence: TGCGCCAGCAGCTTGGGTTCAAGACTATTGCAAGAGACCCAGTACTTC.

The chain carries TRBV29-1 and TRBJ2-3, with D hard to call. V was shortened by 4 bases and J by 0 bases, with 8 bases between the two germline ends. Germline V gene data show CDR1 as SQVTM and CDR2 as ANQGSEA. The CDR3 runs to 13 residues. The DNA of the CDR3 is TGCAGCGTTGGAAGAGCTAGCACAGATACGCAGTATTTT. Protein sequence: CSVGRASTDTQYF.

This chain connects TRBV23-1 to TRBJ2-1; 8 bases are shared with TRBD1. TRBV23-1 is labeled an ORF, and its function is uncertain. The length of the CDR3 is 16 residues. V was pared by 8 bases and J by 3 bases, with 12 bases of the junction left unmatched. The CDR3 region has the DNA TGCGCCAGCGGAGTCTCCCCGGACAGGGACTACAATGAGCAGTTCTTC. Amino acid sequence: CASGVSPDRDYNEQFF.

This chain connects TRBV6-5 to TRBJ2-5, with D possibly TRBD1 on 6 matching bases. Germline CDR1 reads MNHEY; CDR2 reads SVGAGI. This CDR3 comprises 14 residues. Trimming pared 4 bases from V and 3 bases from J, leaving 12 bases between. CDR3 residues: CASSSGRGKETQYF. In nucleotides, the CDR3 is TGTGCCAGCAGTTCGGGAAGGGGGAAAGAGACCCAGTACTTC.

Many counts were recorded for this clonotype. A junction boundary mismatches the germline segment, possibly from a read error. This chain's CDR3 is CASSLARDTGELFF. The CDR3 nucleotides are TGTGCCAGCAGCTTAGCGCGCGACACCGGGGAGCTGTTTTTT. This rearrangement joins TRBV12-3 or TRBV12-4 to TRBJ2-2; D is perhaps TRBD2 (5 bases). CDR3 length: 14 amino acids.

This clonotype was counted only a few times. This sequence joins TRBV4-3 and TRBJ1-1; D is possibly TRBD1 (6 bases). Trimming removed 5 bases from V and 5 bases from J, with 15 bases in between. The CDR3 has 14 residues. The germline gives CDR1 LGHNA, CDR2 YSLEER. CDR3: CASSEGQRGTEAFF. The CDR3 DNA reads as TGCGCCAGCAGCGAAGGACAGAGGGGGACTGAAGCTTTCTTT.

V usage is TRBV10-3 and J usage is TRBJ2-1; D is ambiguous. This CDR3 has 12 amino acids. The germline CDR1 and CDR2 sequences are ENHRY and SYGVKD. Trimming removed 10 bases from V and 9 bases from J, with 16 bases in between. The CDR3 nucleotides read TGTGCCACCTCGGCCCTAGATAGTGAGCAGTTCTTC. It translates to CATSALDSEQFF.

In its sample, this clonotype was seen a few times. This chain uses TRBV5-5 with TRBJ2-1; D not certain. Between the trimmed V and J ends, which lost 0 bases and 13 bases, there was a span of 11 bases. CDR1 and CDR2 from the germline V gene are SGHKS and YYEKEE (reference sequence). The CDR3 runs to 12 residues. The CDR3, as DNA: TGTGCCAGCAGCTTGGCGGGTCGGCTCCAGTTCTTC. It specifies CASSLAGRLQFF.

This clonotype was seen a single time. The chain recombines TRBV20-1 with TRBJ2-3; tentatively, D is TRBD2 (5 bases). The CDR3 has 14 residues. Looked up from germline, CDR1 is DFQATT and CDR2 is SNEGSKA (reference sequence). Trimming removed 3 bases from V and 2 bases from J, with 12 bases in between. CDR3 in amino acids: CSASPSGYTDTQYF. The CDR3 DNA follows: TGCAGTGCTAGCCCCAGCGGCTACACAGATACGCAGTATTTT.

This clonotype came up a few times. The chain joins TRBV7-6 to TRBJ2-2; perhaps TRBD1 as D (5 bases). CDR1 and CDR2 (germline): SGHVS, FNYEAQ. The CDR3 spans 13 residues. With 4 bases removed from V and 6 bases from J, the gap between germline ends came to 9 bases. The CDR3: CASSSAGSGELFF. CDR3 nucleotide sequence: TGTGCCAGCAGCTCCGCAGGGTCCGGGGAGCTGTTTTTT.

The V and J genes are TRBV4-3 and TRBJ2-1; no reliable D call. From germline, CDR1 is LGHNA and CDR2 YSLEER. This CDR3 comprises 14 residues. V was pared by 5 bases and J by 5 bases, with 13 bases between. CDR3 sequence reads: CASSTRWADNEQFF. The CDR3 nucleotides are TGCGCCAGCAGCACCCGTTGGGCGGACAATGAGCAGTTCTTC.

As DNA, the CDR3 is TGTGCCAGCAGCTTAGCCCCTGACGGGGGGGGCTCCTACGAGCAGTACTTC. It is translated as CASSLAPDGGGSYEQYF. V gene TRBV7-8 combines with J gene TRBJ2-7, with TRBD2 identical over 8 bases. The junction had 7 bases not matched to a gene; V was cut back by 0 bases and J by 0 bases. Germline-derived CDR1 and CDR2 are SGHVS and FQNEAQ. The CDR3 has 17 residues. The full variable domain, in which reference TRBV7-8 and TRBJ2-7 provide the parts outside the CDR3, is GAGVSQSPRYKVAKRGQDVALRCDPISGHVSLFWYQQALGQGPEFLTYFQNEAQLDKSGLPSDRFFAERPEGSVSTLKIQRTQQEDSAVYLCASSLAPDGGGSYEQYFGPGTRLTVT.

The sample holds many counts of this clonotype. The CDR3 protein is CASSIPGPQHF. DNA of the CDR3: TGTGCCAGCAGTATTCCGGGGCCCCAGCATTTT. This rearrangement joins TRBV12-3 or TRBV12-4 to TRBJ1-5, with D unresolved. The CDR3 consists of 11 residues. The V and J ends lost 5 bases and 9 bases respectively, with 8 bases between them.

A few counts support this clonotype. The CDR3 here is CSAGGRGETQYF. CDR3 coding DNA: TGCAGCGCCGGGGGCAGGGGAGAGACCCAGTACTTC. The chain has TRBV29-1 and TRBJ2-5; D possibly matches TRBD1 or TRBD2 (6 bases each). Germline CDR1 reads SQVTM; CDR2 reads ANQGSEA. This CDR3 is 12 amino acids long. V gave up 7 bases and J gave up 4 bases, with 13 bases separating them. Full variable domain (rest looked up from reference TRBV29-1 and TRBJ2-5): SAVISQKPSRDICQRGTSLTIQCQVDSQVTMMFWYRQQPGQSLTLIATANQGSEATYESGFVIDKFPISRPNLTFSTLTVSNMSPEDSSIYLCSAGGRGETQYFGPGTRLLVL.